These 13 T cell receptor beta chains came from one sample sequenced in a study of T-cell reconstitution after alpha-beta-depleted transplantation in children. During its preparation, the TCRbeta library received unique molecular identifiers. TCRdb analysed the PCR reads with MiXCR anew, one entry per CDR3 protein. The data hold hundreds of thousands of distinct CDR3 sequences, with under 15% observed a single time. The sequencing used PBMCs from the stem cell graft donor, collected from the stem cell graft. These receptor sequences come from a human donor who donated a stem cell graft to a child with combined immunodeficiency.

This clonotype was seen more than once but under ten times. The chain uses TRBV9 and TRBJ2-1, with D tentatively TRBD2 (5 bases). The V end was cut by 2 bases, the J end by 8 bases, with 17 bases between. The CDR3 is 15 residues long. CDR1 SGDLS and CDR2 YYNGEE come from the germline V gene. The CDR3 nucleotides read TGTGCCAGCAGCGTCCGGGGAATGGAGGTCGATGAGCAGTTCTTC. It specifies CASSVRGMEVDEQFF.

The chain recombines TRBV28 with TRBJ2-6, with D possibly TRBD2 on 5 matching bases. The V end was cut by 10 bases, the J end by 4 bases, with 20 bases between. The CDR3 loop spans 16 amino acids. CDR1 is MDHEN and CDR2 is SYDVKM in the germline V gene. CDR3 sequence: CATVEGTMTGANVLTF. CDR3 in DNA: TGTGCCACCGTCGAGGGTACAATGACGGGGGCCAACGTCCTGACTTTC.

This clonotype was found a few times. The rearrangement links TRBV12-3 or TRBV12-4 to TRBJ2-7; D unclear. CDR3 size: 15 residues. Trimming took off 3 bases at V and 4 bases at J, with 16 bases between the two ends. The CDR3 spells CASSFKGFVVYEQYF. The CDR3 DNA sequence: TGTGCCAGCAGTTTCAAAGGGTTTGTGGTATACGAGCAGTACTTC.

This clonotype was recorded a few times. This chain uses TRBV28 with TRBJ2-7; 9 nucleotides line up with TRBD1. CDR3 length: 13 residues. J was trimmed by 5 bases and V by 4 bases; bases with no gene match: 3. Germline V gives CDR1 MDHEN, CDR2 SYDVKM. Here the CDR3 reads CASSYRGLHEQYF. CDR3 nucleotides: TGTGCCAGCAGTTACAGGGGGCTCCACGAGCAGTACTTC.

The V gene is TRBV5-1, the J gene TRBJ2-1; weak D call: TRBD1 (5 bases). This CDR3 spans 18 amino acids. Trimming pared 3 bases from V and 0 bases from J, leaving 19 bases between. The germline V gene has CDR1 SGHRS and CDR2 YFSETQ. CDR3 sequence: CASSSRRGIHSSYNEQFF. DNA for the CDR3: TGCGCCAGCAGCTCCAGAAGGGGAATACATAGCTCCTACAATGAGCAGTTCTTC.

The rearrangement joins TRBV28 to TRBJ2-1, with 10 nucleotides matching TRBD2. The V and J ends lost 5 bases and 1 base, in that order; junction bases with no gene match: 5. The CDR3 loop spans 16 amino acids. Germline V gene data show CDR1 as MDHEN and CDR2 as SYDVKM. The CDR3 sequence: CASSLLTSGSYNEQFF. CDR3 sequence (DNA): TGTGCCAGCAGTCTTCTGACTAGCGGGTCCTACAATGAGCAGTTCTTC. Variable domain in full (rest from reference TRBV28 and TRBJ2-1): DVKVTQSSRYLVKRTGEKVFLECVQDMDHENMFWYRQDPGLGLRLIYFSYDVKMKEKGDIPEGYSVSREKKERFSLILESASTNQTSMYLCASSLLTSGSYNEQFFGPGTRLTVL.

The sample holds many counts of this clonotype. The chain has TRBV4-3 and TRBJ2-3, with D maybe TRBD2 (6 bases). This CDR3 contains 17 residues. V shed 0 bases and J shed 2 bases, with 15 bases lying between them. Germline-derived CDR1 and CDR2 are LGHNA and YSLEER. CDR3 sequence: CASSQDFASALTDTQYF. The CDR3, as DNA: TGCGCCAGCAGCCAAGACTTCGCTAGCGCTCTCACAGATACGCAGTATTTT.

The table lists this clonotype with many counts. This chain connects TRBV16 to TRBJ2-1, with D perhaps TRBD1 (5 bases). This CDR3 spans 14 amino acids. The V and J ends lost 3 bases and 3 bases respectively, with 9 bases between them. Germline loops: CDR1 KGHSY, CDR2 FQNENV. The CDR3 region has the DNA TGTGCCAGCAGCCATACAGGACGCTACAATGAGCAGTTCTTC. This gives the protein CASSHTGRYNEQFF.

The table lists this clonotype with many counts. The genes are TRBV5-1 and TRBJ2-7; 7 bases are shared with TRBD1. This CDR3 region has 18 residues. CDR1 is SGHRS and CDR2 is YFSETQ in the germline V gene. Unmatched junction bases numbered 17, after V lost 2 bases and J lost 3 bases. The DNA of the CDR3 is TGCGCCAGCAGCTTTCGGGGACGGGACAGCCTACCCCACTACGAGCAGTACTTC. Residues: CASSFRGRDSLPHYEQYF.

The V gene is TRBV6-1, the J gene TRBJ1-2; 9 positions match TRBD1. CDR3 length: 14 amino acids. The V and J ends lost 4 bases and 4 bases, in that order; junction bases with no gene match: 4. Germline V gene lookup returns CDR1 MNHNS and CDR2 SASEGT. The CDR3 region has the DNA TGTGCCAGCAGTGTCACAGGGGGCGTCTATGGCTACACCTTC. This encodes CASSVTGGVYGYTF.

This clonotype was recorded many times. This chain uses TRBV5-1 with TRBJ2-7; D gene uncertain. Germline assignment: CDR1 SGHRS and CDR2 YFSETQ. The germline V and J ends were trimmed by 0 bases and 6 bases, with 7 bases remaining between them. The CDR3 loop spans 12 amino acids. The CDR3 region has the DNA TGCGCCAGCAGCTTGGATCCCCTCGAGCAGTACTTC. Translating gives CASSLDPLEQYF.

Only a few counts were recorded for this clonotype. The CDR3 is CASRRTGIDTEAFF. In DNA form, the CDR3 reads TGTGCCAGCAGGCGGACAGGGATTGACACTGAAGCTTTCTTT. The chain links TRBV5-4 to TRBJ1-1, with 8 bases aligning to TRBD1. Losses at the gene ends were 5 bases for V and 3 bases for J; bases not matched to a gene: 6. The CDR3 has 14 residues. CDR1 is SGHNT and CDR2 is YYREEE in the germline V gene (reference sequence).

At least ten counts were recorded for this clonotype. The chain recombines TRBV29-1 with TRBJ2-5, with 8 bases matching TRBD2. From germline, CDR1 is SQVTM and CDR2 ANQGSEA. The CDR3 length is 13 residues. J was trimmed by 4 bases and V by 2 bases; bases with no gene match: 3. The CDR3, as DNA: TGCAGCGTTGAAAAACTAGCGGTAGAGACCCAGTACTTC. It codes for CSVEKLAVETQYF. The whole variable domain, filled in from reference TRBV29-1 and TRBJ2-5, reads SAVISQKPSRDICQRGTSLTIQCQVDSQVTMMFWYRQQPGQSLTLIATANQGSEATYESGFVIDKFPISRPNLTFSTLTVSNMSPEDSSIYLCSVEKLAVETQYFGPGTRLLVL.